This entry is about one T cell receptor beta chain. No cognate antigen has been identified for it. No much larger clone exists at a distance of one base, and base qualities are not known. The cohort consisted of 666 healthy bone marrow donors. Cohort members were all nominally healthy when sampled, although unrecorded immune exposures were likely present. The donor tested CMV seronegative, placing the donor among the 350 to 400 seronegative members of the cohort. A peripheral blood sample was collected from each donor, and TCR beta sequencing was performed on peripheral blood mononuclear cells. Genomic DNA extraction from the blood cell samples was performed with the Qiagen DNeasy Blood Extraction Kit. These data originate in a study of cytomegalovirus exposure and HLA in healthy donors (dated by TCRdb to between 2016 and 2019). About the full investigation: According to an earlier analysis of 587 of the donors, about 190 million T cells yielded 117 million unique TCR beta sequences and 250 to 350 Gb of sequence data. Among some 400 genotyped donors of the cohort, an average of around 240,000 unique TCR beta nucleotide sequences was sequenced per donor, of which about 19% were non-productive. Roughly five DR-DQ haplotypes were handled as single units for association and clustering, since linkage in the cohort was strong. Rather than drawing on any new phenotypic data, the later analysis identified candidate immune exposures from TCR beta sequences and the way those sequences occurred across donors. High-throughput TCR immunosequencing, statistical association of individual TCRs with disease status, and machine learning were combined to predict cytomegalovirus infection status. Among the roughly 430 genotyped donors, approximately 76% belonged to the genetic ancestry cluster associated with self-reported Caucasian donors. HLA typing included class I and class II loci at four-digit resolution. An earlier analysis of more than 450 of the donors used high-throughput TCR beta sequencing to judge whether each TCR beta V gene segment behaved as functional or pseudogenic. To study patterns of TCR occurrence, a later analysis re-analyzed previously published TCR beta repertoires from 500 to 850 donors and added high-resolution HLA genotyping. Besides the first cohort of 550 to 750 subjects, a separate validation cohort made up of over a hundred different subjects was used. Every repertoire in the discovery cohort had been generated on one and the same sequencing platform. The number of donors typed differed by locus, with about 629-630 for A, B, C, DRB1 and DQB1, roughly 550 for DQA1, over 600 for DPA1, and around 460 for DPB1. The aim of the study was to test whether cataloging public T cell receptors could identify signatures of past pathogen exposure. Donor age, sex, ethnicity and CMV serostatus were compiled together with the repertoire data. A later genetic analysis used genome-wide SNP genotypes for about 60% of the roughly 700 donors, treating that subset as a discovery cohort. The T cell repertoires of 666 subjects were profiled by immunosequencing and related to cytomegalovirus serostatus. Around 330 gigabases of sequencing data and around 85 million unique TCR sequences made up an early release that covered about 640 HLA-typed donors.

The library relied on the immunoSEQ multiplex PCR assay. For the multiplex PCR, a mixture combining 60 forward primers for TCR Vbeta segments and 13 reverse primers for TCR Jbeta segments was used. The CDR3 region of rearranged TCR beta genes was amplified from genomic DNA by a multiplex PCR assay. The Illumina HiSeq System was used to sequence the amplified TCR beta libraries as 87-base-pair reads. The source study handled its data this way. A later analysis tallied around 82 million unique TCR beta chains across the 666 repertoires, and some 10 million of those chains were shared by two or more donors. Raw reads were error-corrected and collapsed into unique sequences with a nearest-neighbor algorithm that merged closely related sequences to remove PCR and sequencing errors. V, D and J gene segments were assigned by aligning CDR3 sequences to IMGT reference sequences. For a sequence to be retained, a match of at least six nucleotides to both a V gene segment and a J gene segment was required. Rearrangements were called productive when the CDR3 lacked stop codons and stayed in frame with V and J; all others were non-productive. Following IMGT convention, CDR3 was defined as the stretch from the second conserved V-encoded cysteine to the conserved J-encoded phenylalanine. In an earlier analysis of around 540 of the donors, sequences lacking an unambiguous match to a single V gene segment were excluded. In an earlier analysis of about 590 of the donors, a V segment was called functional when productive rearrangements were above 56.7%, and segregating when the standard deviation between donors exceeded 5%. A statistical classification framework was developed to diagnose cytomegalovirus status using the catalog of TCR beta chain sequences. In a later analysis, TCR nucleotide sequences were compared against IMGT/GENE-DB human TR gene sequences so that V and J genes could be assigned. Using the TCRdist pipeline, a later analysis assigned CDR3 sequences along with most-parsimonious VDJ recombination scenarios. In a later analysis, each TCR beta chain was defined by its CDR3 amino acid sequence together with its V-gene family, and reads lacking a unique V-gene family were excluded. As a way to deal with suspected cross-contamination and a sequencing artifact, a later analysis dropped roughly 620 nucleotide sequences that were highly shared and had low generation probability. In a later analysis, a clonal expansion index was calculated for each public chain from normalized within-repertoire ranks of inferred template counts. In a later analysis, generation probabilities were computed with a VDJ recombination model fitted to out-of-frame rearrangements, and the resulting probabilities were checked against IGoR. Hypergeometric tests were used in a later analysis to score TCR-TCR, TCR-HLA and TCR-CMV co-occurrence, with a repertoire-size bias correction applied to the TCR pairs. To estimate false discovery rates, a later analysis permuted the HLA or CMV assignments 20 times. In a later analysis, co-occurring TCRs were grouped using DBSCAN, and TCRdist sequence similarity was added for clustering within HLA-allele-positive subsets. Repertoires with fewer than 30,000 or more than 120,000 public chains, plus five repertoires with anomalous nucleotide sharing, were excluded from co-occurrence clustering. TCRdb carries this immuneACCESS record with in-frame sequences only. Its versions omit some clonotypes, under half of them owing to an unresolved V gene in the studies checked, with the rest unexplained. The V and J calls and clone size were taken over from that table, and D and trimming were inferred from the DNA. This sample gives around 150,000 clones in total; 80% of them show up just once. 1.3% of the sample is taken by the ten largest.

The study at large found these results: Compared with equally common non-associated chains, HLA-associated TCR beta chains in a later analysis were more clonally expanded and had lower generation probabilities. The only immune exposure information available for the cohort was CMV serostatus. An earlier analysis of approximately 500 of the donors showed that most TCR beta V segments appeared in productive rearrangements either about 90% or about 30% of the time, which broadly matched IMGT annotations. A further reported finding was that TCR beta sequences accurately predicted the HLA-A and HLA-B alleles for most subjects in the first cohort. In both the original and validation cohorts, the classifier was reported to diagnose cytomegalovirus status with high specificity and sensitivity. In a later analysis, the rate of TCR association differed among HLA loci, with DRB1 alleles having the most associated TCRs and HLA-C alleles having the fewest. According to the authors, the approach could potentially be generalized to other disease states and immunological phenotypes. In a later analysis, several top co-occurrence clusters were reported to appear linked to parvovirus B19, influenza, CMV and Epstein-Barr virus. V-gene and J-gene trimming of TCR beta chains was associated with a missense DCLRE1C variant in a later genetic analysis, and the association was replicated in an independent cohort. HLA typing was unavailable for some donors at each locus, so association tests used only the typed subset. In a later analysis, around 15,000 TCR beta sequences were associated with specific HLA alleles at a false discovery rate of 0.05. This cohort had only TCR beta chains sequenced, and the lack of alpha or paired-chain data limited which features could be detected. In a later genetic analysis, fewer N-insertions in productive TCRs were reported among donors in an Asian-associated ancestry cluster than the approximately 630-donor mean. In vitro tests confirmed that a few of the cytomegalovirus-associated TCR beta chains recognize cytomegalovirus antigens. The earlier analysis of some 540 of the donors excluded over 15 rarely observed V segments, including chromosome 9 orphons, because counts were too low. According to a later analysis, most CMV-associated TCR beta chains appeared to be HLA-restricted, and the HLA associations seemed to be driven largely by CMV exposure. A cluster of highly shared sequence variants was judged likely to represent a technical artifact of the sequencing pipeline. Correlated functional status among segregating V segments might reflect linkage disequilibrium, but an unknown experimental factor could not be ruled out. While some public TCRs were present in many individuals, most TCR sequences turned up only very rarely across donors. Assigning TCR associations to individual alleles was difficult when HLA alleles, especially DR and DQ, strongly co-occurred. Sequencing depth was assumed to be roughly uniform across donors in the presence/absence analyses, though that assumption may not hold. A total of about 150 TCR beta chains were listed by the study as associated with cytomegalovirus.

This clonotype was sampled from a woman aged 50 to 65 in good health and CMV-seronegative. The sequenced sample was PBMCs.

The CDR3 reads as follows: CASQTGDNSPLHF. The sequenced DNA is TGCGCCAGCCAGACAGGGGATAATTCACCCCTCCACTTT. The chain couples TRBV5-1 to TRBJ1-6; TRBD1 agrees with 8 junctional bases. The CDR3 runs 13 residues from the cysteine to the phenylalanine. Only the CDR3 portion is preserved as DNA: 39 bases, with reading frame beginning at the first base. Germline trimming amounts to 7 bases on V and 5 bases on J, with 2 as the count of junction bases outside the gene matches. According to the germline V gene, CDR1 reads SGHRS and CDR2 reads YFSETQ.